The present entry profiles one T cell receptor (beta chain) with its context. It has no known antigen specificity. No base quality values were provided; no much bigger clone lies one nucleotide off. Trimming takes 5 bases off V and 0 bases off J; junction bases not matched to a gene: 3. CDR1 and CDR2 are read off the germline V gene as SGHDN and FVKESK. The CDR3 covers 16 residues, taking in both the cysteine and the phenylalanine. Only the CDR3 part of the read is kept: 48 bases, read in frame from the first base. Receptor amplification or capture employed the immunoSEQ multiplex PCR assay. For the multiplex PCR, a mixture combining 60 forward primers for TCR Vbeta segments and 13 reverse primers for TCR Jbeta segments was used. The CDR3 region of rearranged TCR beta genes was amplified from genomic DNA by a multiplex PCR assay. Amplified TCR beta libraries were sequenced as 87-base-pair reads on the Illumina HiSeq System. The original pipeline was this. Across the roughly 700 repertoires, a later analysis counted 80 million or so unique TCR beta chains, roughly 11 million of which were shared by at least two donors. Raw reads were error-corrected and collapsed into unique sequences by a nearest-neighbor algorithm in which closely related sequences were merged to remove PCR and sequencing errors. V, D and J gene segments were assigned by aligning CDR3 sequences to IMGT reference sequences. For a sequence to be retained, a match of at least six nucleotides was required to both a V gene segment and a J gene segment. A rearrangement was called productive if the CDR3 had no stop codons and remained in frame with V and J, and every other rearrangement was called non-productive. Following IMGT convention, CDR3 was defined as the stretch from the second conserved V-encoded cysteine up to the conserved J-encoded phenylalanine. Sequences without an unambiguous match to a single V gene segment were excluded from the earlier analysis of several hundred of the donors. In an earlier analysis of more than 500 of the donors, a V segment was called functional when productive rearrangements were above 56.7%, and segregating when the standard deviation between donors exceeded 5%. A statistical classification framework was built for diagnosing cytomegalovirus status from the catalog of TCR beta chain sequences. A later analysis assigned V and J genes by comparing TCR nucleotide sequences with IMGT/GENE-DB human TR gene sequences. In a later analysis, CDR3 sequences and most-parsimonious VDJ recombination scenarios were assigned using the TCRdist pipeline. In a later analysis, every TCR beta chain was defined by the combination of its CDR3 amino acid sequence and its V-gene family, and reads without a unique V-gene family were dropped. In a later analysis, 500 to 700 highly shared, low-generation-probability nucleotide sequences were removed to address suspected cross-contamination and a sequencing artifact. For each public chain, a later analysis derived a clonal expansion index from normalized ranks of inferred template counts within each repertoire. Generation probabilities in a later analysis came from a VDJ recombination model fitted to out-of-frame rearrangements, and those results were checked against IGoR. In a later analysis, TCR-TCR, TCR-HLA and TCR-CMV co-occurrence was scored with hypergeometric tests, and a repertoire-size bias correction was applied to TCR pairs. False discovery rates were estimated in a later analysis by permuting HLA or CMV assignments 20 times. In a later analysis, co-occurring TCRs were grouped with DBSCAN, and TCRdist sequence similarity was added when clustering was performed within HLA-allele-positive subsets. Repertoires with fewer than 30,000 or more than 120,000 public chains were left out of co-occurrence clustering, as were a handful of repertoires with anomalous nucleotide sharing. In TCRdb, the immuneACCESS table is reduced to in-frame sequences with V and J assigned. These tables do not hold every clone; where another copy was compared, an unresolved V gene accounts for under half, and the others remain unexplained. V, J and clone size derive from that table, while D and trimming were established from the DNA sequence. In this sample the table shows 150,000 to 200,000 clones, approximately 86% of which occur a single time. The ten top clones hold 1.5% to 2% of the sample.

This entry is derived from a study of cytomegalovirus exposure and HLA in healthy donors (dated by TCRdb to between 2016 and 2019). Concerning the study at large: An earlier analysis of a few hundred of the donors reported approximately 260 Gb of sequence data and around 100 million unique TCR beta sequences obtained from about 180 million T cells. An early release that covered approximately 600 HLA-typed donors contained around 300 gigabases of sequencing data and 65 million to 100 million unique TCR sequences. Of the roughly 400 genotyped donors, less than 90% were placed in the genetic ancestry cluster associated with self-reported Caucasian donors. The study aimed to test whether signatures of past pathogen exposure could be identified by cataloging public T cell receptors. The study used immunosequencing to profile the T cell repertoires of approximately 690 subjects and linked those repertoires to cytomegalovirus serostatus. In addition to the first cohort of 666 subjects, a separate validation cohort of approximately 130 different subjects was used. High-throughput TCR immunosequencing, statistical association of individual TCRs with disease status, and machine learning were combined to predict cytomegalovirus infection status. To study patterns of TCR occurrence, a later analysis re-analyzed previously published TCR beta repertoires from more than 550 donors and added high-resolution HLA genotyping. The later analysis used no new phenotypic data to find candidate immune exposures, relying instead on TCR beta sequences and their occurrence across donors. An earlier analysis of around 580 of the donors used high-throughput TCR beta sequencing to judge whether each TCR beta V gene segment behaved as functional or pseudogenic. Donor age, sex, ethnicity and CMV serostatus were compiled alongside the repertoire data. A later genetic analysis took genome-wide SNP genotypes for about three fifths of the roughly 670 donors and used that subset as a discovery cohort. All discovery cohort repertoires had been generated using a single sequencing platform. Class I and class II HLA loci were covered by the typing at four-digit resolution. Typing coverage varied by locus: 629-630 donors for A, B, C, DRB1 and DQB1; some 520 for DQA1; nearly 610 for DPA1; roughly 450 for DPB1. Four to six DR-DQ haplotypes were handled as single units for association and clustering, since linkage in the cohort was strong. On average, roughly 250,000 unique TCR beta nucleotide sequences were sequenced per donor among more than 350 genotyped donors of the cohort, with roughly a sixth of those sequences being non-productive.

In total, more than 500 healthy bone marrow donors made up the cohort. All cohort members were sampled while nominally healthy, although unrecorded immune exposures were likely present. The donor was CMV seronegative and belonged to the group of 350 or so seronegative cohort members. A peripheral blood sample was collected from each donor, and TCR beta sequencing was performed on peripheral blood mononuclear cells. The Qiagen DNeasy Blood Extraction Kit was used to extract genomic DNA from the blood cell samples. Study-wide conclusions, independent of this receptor: In a later analysis, TCR association rates were found to vary across HLA loci, with the most associated TCRs seen for DRB1 alleles and the fewest for HLA-C alleles. The 87-base-pair reads could not distinguish some IMGT-functional V segments, including TRBV6-2 and TRBV6-3, so those segments were excluded. While some public TCRs were present in many individuals, most TCR sequences turned up only very rarely across donors. Presence/absence analyses assumed roughly uniform sequencing depth across donors, an assumption that may not hold. Linkage disequilibrium might explain the correlated functional status among segregating V segments, but an unknown experimental factor could not be ruled out. According to a later analysis, most CMV-associated TCR beta chains appeared to be HLA-restricted, and the HLA associations seemed to be driven largely by CMV exposure. It was suggested by the authors that the approach could potentially be generalized to other disease states and immunological phenotypes. According to a later analysis, parvovirus B19, influenza, CMV and Epstein-Barr virus appeared linked to several top co-occurrence clusters. In an earlier analysis of roughly 560 of the donors, most TCR beta V segments were observed in productive rearrangements about 87% or about 30% of the time, broadly matching IMGT annotations. Because counts were too low, seventeen rarely observed V segments, including chromosome 9 orphons, were excluded from the earlier analysis of fewer than 650 of the donors. According to a later genetic analysis, donors in an Asian-associated ancestry cluster had fewer N-insertions in productive TCRs than the approximately 650-donor mean. The classifier was reported to diagnose cytomegalovirus status with high specificity and sensitivity in both the original cohort and the validation cohort. An association between a missense DCLRE1C variant and V-gene and J-gene trimming of TCR beta chains was found in a later genetic analysis and replicated in an independent cohort. Specific HLA alleles were associated with 15,000 to 20,000 TCR beta sequences at a false discovery rate of 0.05 in a later analysis. The sequencing pipeline was judged likely to have produced a cluster of highly shared sequence variants as a technical artifact. Compared with equally common non-associated chains, HLA-associated TCR beta chains in a later analysis were more clonally expanded and had lower generation probabilities. For the cohort, immune exposure information was limited to CMV serostatus. Only TCR beta chains were sequenced in this cohort, and the absence of alpha or paired-chain data limited detectable features. In vitro tests confirmed that three of the cytomegalovirus-associated TCR beta chains recognize cytomegalovirus antigens. Because some donors lacked HLA typing at each locus, the association tests relied only on the typed subset. When HLA alleles, especially DR and DQ, strongly co-occurred, attributing TCR associations to individual alleles was difficult. In the study, approximately 160 TCR beta chains were listed as associated with cytomegalovirus. A further reported finding was that TCR beta sequences accurately predicted the HLA-A and HLA-B alleles for most subjects in the first cohort.

The chain is made from TRBV14 and TRBJ2-1, with 11 middle bases fitting TRBD2. The sequence was collected from a woman aged 18-29 years in good health and CMV-seronegative. Sequenced input: PBMCs. The nucleotides read TGTGCCAGCAGCAGTACTAGCGGGAGCTCCTACAATGAGCAGTTCTTC. Its protein reads: CASSSTSGSSYNEQFF.